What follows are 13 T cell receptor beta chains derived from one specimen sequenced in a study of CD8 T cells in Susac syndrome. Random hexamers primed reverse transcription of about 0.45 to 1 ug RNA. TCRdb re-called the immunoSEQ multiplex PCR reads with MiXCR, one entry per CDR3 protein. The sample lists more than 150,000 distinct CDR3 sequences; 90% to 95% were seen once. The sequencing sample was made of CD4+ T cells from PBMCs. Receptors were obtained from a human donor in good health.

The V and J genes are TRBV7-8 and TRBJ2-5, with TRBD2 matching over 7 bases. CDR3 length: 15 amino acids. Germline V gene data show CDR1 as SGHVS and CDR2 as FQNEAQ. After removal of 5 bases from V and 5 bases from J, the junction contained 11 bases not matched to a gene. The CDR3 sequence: CASSAPGGSDETQYF. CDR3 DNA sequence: TGTGCCAGCAGCGCTCCTGGCGGGAGTGACGAGACCCAGTACTTC. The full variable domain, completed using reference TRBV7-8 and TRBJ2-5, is GAGVSQSPRYKVAKRGQDVALRCDPISGHVSLFWYQQALGQGPEFLTYFQNEAQLDKSGLPSDRFFAERPEGSVSTLKIQRTQQEDSAVYLCASSAPGGSDETQYFGPGTRLLVL.

DNA of the CDR3: TGTGCCAGCAGCTCCAAGGTCGGGGATACGCAGTATTTT. This encodes CASSSKVGDTQYF. This chain connects TRBV7-9 to TRBJ2-3; D is undetermined. This CDR3 contains 13 residues. Germline V lookup: CDR1 SEHNR, CDR2 FQNEAQ (reference sequence). Deletions cut 4 bases from V and 6 bases from J, with 11 bases between.

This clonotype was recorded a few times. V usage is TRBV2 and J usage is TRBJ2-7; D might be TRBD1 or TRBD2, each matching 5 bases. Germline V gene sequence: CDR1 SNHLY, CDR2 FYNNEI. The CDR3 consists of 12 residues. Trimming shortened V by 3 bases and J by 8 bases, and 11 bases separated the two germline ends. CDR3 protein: CASSDGTIKQYF. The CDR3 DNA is TGTGCCAGCAGTGACGGGACGATAAAGCAGTACTTC.

CDR3 coding DNA: TGTGCCAGCAGTACAGGGGCACCCCCGGGGCAGTACTTC. Protein product: CASSTGAPPGQYF. The chain employs TRBV6-1 and TRBJ2-7, with 7 bases fitting TRBD1. Germline CDR1 MNHNS, CDR2 SASEGT. The V and J ends lost 5 bases and 9 bases, in that order; junction bases with no gene match: 10. The CDR3 has 13 amino acids.

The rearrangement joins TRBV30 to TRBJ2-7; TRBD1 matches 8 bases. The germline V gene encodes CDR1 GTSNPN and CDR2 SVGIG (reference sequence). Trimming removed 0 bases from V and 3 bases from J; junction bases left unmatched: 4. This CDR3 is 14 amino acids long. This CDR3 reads CAWSVQGGYYEQYF. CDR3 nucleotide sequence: TGTGCCTGGAGTGTACAGGGGGGATACTACGAGCAGTACTTC.

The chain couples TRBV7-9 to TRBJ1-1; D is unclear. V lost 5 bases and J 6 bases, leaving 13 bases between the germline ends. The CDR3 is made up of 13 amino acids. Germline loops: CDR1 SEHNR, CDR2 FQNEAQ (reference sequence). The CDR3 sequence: CASSQQAASEAFF. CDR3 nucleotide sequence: TGTGCCAGCAGCCAGCAGGCAGCTTCTGAAGCTTTCTTT.

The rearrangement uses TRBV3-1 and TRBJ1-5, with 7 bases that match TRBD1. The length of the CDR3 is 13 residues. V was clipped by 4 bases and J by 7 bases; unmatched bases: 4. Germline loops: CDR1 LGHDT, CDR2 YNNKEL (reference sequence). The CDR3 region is CASSRGQAQPQHF. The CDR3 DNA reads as TGTGCCAGCAGCCGCGGACAGGCCCAGCCCCAGCATTTT.

As DNA, the CDR3 is TGTGCCAGCAGCCAAGCAGGTCCTAGCACAGATACGCAGTATTTT. Its translation: CASSQAGPSTDTQYF. This chain connects TRBV3-1 to TRBJ2-3; unclear D gene. The V gene's germline CDR1 is LGHDT and CDR2 YNNKEL (reference sequence). V lost 1 base, J lost 0 bases, and 8 bases lay in between. This CDR3 is 15 amino acids long.

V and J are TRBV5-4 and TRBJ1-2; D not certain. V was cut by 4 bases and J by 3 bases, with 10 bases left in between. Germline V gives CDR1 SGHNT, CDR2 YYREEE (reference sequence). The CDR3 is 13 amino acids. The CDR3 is CASSPDGYYGYTF. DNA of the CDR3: TGTGCCAGCAGCCCCGACGGATACTATGGCTACACCTTC. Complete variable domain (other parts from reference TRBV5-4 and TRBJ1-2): ETGVTQSPTHLIKTRGQQVTLRCSSQSGHNTVSWYQQALGQGPQFIFQYYREEENGRGNFPPRFSGLQFPNYSSELNVNALELDDSALYLCASSPDGYYGYTFGSGTRLTVV.

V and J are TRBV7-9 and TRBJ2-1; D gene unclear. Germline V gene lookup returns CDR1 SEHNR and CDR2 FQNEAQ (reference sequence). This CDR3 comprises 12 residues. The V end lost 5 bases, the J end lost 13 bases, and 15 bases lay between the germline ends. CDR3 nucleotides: TGTGCCAGCAGCGGAATTACAGAAGCCCAGTTCTTC. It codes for CASSGITEAQFF.

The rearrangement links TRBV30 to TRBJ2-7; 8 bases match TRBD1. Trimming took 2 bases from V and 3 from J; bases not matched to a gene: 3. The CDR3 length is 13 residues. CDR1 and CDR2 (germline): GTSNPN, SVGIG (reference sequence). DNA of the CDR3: TGTGCCTGGAGTACAGGGGGACTCTACGAGCAGTACTTC. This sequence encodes CAWSTGGLYEQYF.

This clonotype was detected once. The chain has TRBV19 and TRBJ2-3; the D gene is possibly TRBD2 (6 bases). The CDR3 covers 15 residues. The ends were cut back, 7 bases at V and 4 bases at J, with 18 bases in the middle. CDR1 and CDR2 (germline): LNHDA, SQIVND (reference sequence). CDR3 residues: CASNKFGEVPDTQYF. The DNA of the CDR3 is TGTGCCAGTAATAAGTTTGGGGAGGTGCCAGATACGCAGTATTTT.

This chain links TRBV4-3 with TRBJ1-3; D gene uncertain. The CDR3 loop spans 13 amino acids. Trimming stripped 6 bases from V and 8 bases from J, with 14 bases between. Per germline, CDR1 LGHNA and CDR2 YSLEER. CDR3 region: CASSLGLRDTIYF. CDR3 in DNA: TGCGCCAGCAGTCTCGGCCTGAGGGACACCATATATTTT.